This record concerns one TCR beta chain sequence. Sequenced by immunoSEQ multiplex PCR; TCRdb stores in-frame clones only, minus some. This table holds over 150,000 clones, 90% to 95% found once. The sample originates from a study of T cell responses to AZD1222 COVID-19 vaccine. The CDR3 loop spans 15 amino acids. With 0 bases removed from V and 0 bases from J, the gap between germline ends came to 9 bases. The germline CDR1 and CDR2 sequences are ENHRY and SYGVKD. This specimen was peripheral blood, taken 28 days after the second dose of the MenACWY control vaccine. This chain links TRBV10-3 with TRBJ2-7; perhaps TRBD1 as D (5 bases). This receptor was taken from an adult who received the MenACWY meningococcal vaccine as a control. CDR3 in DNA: TGTGCCATCAGTGAGTCCTGGCAGGGCTCCTACGAGCAGTACTTC. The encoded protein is CAISESWQGSYEQYF.